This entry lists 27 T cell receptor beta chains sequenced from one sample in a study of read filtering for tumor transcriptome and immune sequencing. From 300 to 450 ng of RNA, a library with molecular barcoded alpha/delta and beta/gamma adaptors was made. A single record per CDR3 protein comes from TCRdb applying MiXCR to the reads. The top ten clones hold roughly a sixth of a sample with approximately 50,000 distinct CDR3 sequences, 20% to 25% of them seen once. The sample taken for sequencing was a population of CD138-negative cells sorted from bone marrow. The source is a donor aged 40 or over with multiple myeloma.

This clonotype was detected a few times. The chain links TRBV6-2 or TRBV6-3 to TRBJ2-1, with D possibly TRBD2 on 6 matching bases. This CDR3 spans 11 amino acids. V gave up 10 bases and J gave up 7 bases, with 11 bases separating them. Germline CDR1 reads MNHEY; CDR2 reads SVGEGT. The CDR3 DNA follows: TGTGCCACACGGAGGGAGAATGAGCAGTTCTTC. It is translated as CATRRENEQFF.

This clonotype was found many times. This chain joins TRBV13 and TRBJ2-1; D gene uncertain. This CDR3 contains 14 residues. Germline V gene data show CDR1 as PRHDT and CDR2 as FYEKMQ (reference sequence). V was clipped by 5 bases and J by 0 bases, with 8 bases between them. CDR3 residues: CASSVTPSYNEQFF. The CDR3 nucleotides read TGTGCCAGCAGCGTAACCCCCTCCTACAATGAGCAGTTCTTC.

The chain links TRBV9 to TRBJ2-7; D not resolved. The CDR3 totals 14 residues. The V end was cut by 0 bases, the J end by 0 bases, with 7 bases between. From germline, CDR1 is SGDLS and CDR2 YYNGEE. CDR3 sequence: CASSVDVFSYEQYF. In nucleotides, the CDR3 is TGTGCCAGCAGCGTAGACGTTTTCTCCTACGAGCAGTACTTC.

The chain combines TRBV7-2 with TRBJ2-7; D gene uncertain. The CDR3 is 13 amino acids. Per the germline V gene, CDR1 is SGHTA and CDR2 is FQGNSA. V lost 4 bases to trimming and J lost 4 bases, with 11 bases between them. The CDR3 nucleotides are TGTGCCAGCAGCTCCCCCTGGGTTTACGAGCAGTACTTC. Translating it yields CASSSPWVYEQYF.

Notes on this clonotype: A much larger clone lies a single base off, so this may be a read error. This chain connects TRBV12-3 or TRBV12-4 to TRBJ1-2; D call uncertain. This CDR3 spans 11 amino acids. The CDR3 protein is CASGLPGGYTF. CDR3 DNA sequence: TGTGCCAGCGGTTTACCAGGAGGCTACACCTTC.

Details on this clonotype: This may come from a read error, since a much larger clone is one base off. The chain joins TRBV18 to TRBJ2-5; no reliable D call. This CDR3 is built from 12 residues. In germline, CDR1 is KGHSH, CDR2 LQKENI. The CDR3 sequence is CSSSPIEETQYF. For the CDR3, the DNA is TGTTCCAGCTCACCAATCGAAGAGACCCAGTACTTC.

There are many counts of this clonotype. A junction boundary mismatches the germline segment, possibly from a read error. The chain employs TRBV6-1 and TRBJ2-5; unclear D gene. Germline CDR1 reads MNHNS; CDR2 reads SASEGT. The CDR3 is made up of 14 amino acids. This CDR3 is CASTEQRYQETQYF. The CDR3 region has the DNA TGTGCCAGCACTGAACAGAGGTACCAAGAGACCCAGTACTTC.

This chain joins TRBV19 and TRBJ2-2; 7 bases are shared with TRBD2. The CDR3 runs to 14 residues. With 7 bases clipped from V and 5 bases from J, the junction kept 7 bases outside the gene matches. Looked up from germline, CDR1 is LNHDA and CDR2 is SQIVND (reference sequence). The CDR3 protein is CASISVSGTGELFF. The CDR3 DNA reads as TGTGCCAGTATATCGGTTAGCGGGACCGGGGAGCTGTTTTTT.

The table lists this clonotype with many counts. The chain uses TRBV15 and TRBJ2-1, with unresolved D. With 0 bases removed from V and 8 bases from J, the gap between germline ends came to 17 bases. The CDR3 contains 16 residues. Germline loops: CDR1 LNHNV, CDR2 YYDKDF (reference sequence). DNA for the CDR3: TGTGCCACCAGCAGAGAAGGGTCCCGAAAAGCAGATGAGCAGTTCTTC. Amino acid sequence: CATSREGSRKADEQFF. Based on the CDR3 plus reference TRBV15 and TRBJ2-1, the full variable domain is DAMVIQNPRYQVTQFGKPVTLSCSQTLNHNVMYWYQQKSSQAPKLLFHYYDKDFNNEADTPDNFQSRRPNTSFCFLDIRSPGLGDTAMYLCATSREGSRKADEQFFGPGTRLTVL.

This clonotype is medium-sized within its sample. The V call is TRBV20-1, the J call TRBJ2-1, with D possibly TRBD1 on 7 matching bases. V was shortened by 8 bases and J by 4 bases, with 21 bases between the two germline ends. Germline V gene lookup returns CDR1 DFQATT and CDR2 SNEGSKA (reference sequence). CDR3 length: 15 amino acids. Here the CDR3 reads CSPRGGQGVYNEQFF. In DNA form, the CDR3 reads TGCAGTCCGAGAGGGGGGCAGGGGGTATACAATGAGCAGTTCTTC.

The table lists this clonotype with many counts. CDR3 in amino acids: CSVAGANTGELFF. For the CDR3, the DNA is TGCAGCGTTGCCGGGGCCAACACCGGGGAGCTGTTTTTT. The rearrangement joins TRBV29-1 to TRBJ2-2, with D tentatively TRBD1 or TRBD2 (5 bases each). This CDR3 has 13 residues. Germline V gene data show CDR1 as SQVTM and CDR2 as ANQGSEA. V was clipped by 4 bases and J by 2 bases, with 8 bases between them.

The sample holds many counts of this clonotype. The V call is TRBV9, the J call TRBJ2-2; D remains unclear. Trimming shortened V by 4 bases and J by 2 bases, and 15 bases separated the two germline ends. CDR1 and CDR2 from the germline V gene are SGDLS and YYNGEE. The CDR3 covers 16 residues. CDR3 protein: CASSLTPSVNTGELFF. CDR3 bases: TGTGCCAGCAGCCTCACTCCCTCTGTTAACACCGGGGAGCTGTTTTTT.

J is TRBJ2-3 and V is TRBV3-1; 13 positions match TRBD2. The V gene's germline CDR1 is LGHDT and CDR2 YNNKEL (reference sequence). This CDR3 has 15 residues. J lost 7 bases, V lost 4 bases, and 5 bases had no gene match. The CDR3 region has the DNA TGTGCCAGCAGCCTGGGGACTAGCGGGACTAATACGCAGTATTTT. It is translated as CASSLGTSGTNTQYF.

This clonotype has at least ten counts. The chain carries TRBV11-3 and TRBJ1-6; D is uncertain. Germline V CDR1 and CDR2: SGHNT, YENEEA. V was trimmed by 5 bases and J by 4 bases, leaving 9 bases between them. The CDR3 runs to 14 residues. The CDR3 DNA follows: TGTGCCAGCAGCGACGGACGTTATAATTCACCCCTCCACTTT. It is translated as CASSDGRYNSPLHF.

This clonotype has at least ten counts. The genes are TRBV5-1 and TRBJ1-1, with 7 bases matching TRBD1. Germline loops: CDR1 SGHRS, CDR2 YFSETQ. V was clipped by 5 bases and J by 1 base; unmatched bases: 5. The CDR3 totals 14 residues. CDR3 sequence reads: CASSRGTANTEAFF. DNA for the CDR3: TGCGCCAGCAGTCGCGGGACAGCGAACACTGAAGCTTTCTTT. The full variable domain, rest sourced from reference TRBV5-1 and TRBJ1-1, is KAGVTQTPRYLIKTRGQQVTLSCSPISGHRSVSWYQQTPGQGLQFLFEYFSETQRNKGNFPGRFSGRQFSNSRSEMNVSTLELGDSALYLCASSRGTANTEAFFGQGTRLTVV.

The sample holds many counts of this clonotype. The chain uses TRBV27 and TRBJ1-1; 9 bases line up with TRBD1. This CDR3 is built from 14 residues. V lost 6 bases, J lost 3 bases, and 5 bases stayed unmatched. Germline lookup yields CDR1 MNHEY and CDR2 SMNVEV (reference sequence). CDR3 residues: CASRRDRADTEAFF. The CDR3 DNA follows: TGTGCCAGCAGGCGGGACAGGGCGGACACTGAAGCTTTCTTT.

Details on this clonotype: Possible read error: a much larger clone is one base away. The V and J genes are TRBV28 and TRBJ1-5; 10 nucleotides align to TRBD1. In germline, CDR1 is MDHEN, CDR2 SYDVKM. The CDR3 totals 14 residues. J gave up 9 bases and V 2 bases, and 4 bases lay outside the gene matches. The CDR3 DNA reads TGTGCCAGCAGTTTACCGGACAGGGGGGGGCCCCAGCATTTT. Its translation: CASSLPDRGGPQHF.

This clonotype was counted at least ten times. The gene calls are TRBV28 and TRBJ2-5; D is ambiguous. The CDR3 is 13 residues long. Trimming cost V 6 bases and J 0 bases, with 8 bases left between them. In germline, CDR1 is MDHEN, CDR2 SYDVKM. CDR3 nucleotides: TGTGCCAGCAGGGACCCGGACCAAGAGACCCAGTACTTC. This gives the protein CASRDPDQETQYF.

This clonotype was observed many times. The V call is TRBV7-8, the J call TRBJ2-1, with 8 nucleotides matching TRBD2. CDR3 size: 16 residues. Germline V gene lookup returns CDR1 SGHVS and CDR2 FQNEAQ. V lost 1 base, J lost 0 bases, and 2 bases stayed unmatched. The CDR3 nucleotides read TGTGCCAGCAGCTTAGTAAGCGGGAGCTCCTACAATGAGCAGTTCTTC. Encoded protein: CASSLVSGSSYNEQFF.

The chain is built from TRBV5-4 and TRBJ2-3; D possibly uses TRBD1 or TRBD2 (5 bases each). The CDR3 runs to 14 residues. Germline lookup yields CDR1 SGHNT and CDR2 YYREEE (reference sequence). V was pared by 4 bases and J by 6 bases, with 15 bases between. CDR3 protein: CASSNQRDRDTQYF. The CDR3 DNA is TGTGCCAGCAGCAATCAAAGGGACCGGGATACGCAGTATTTT.

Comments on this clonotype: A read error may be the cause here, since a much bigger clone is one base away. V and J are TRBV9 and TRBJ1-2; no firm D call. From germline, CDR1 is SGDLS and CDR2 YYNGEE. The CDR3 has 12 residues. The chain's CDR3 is CAGSSSNYGYTF. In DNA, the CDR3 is TGTGCCGGCAGCTCCAGTAACTATGGCTACACCTTC.

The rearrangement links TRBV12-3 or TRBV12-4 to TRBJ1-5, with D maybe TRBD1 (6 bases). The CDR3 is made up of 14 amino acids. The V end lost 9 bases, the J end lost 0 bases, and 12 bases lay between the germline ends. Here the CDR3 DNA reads TGTGCCAGTGGACAGTCCTATAGCAATCAGCCCCAGCATTTT. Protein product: CASGQSYSNQPQHF.

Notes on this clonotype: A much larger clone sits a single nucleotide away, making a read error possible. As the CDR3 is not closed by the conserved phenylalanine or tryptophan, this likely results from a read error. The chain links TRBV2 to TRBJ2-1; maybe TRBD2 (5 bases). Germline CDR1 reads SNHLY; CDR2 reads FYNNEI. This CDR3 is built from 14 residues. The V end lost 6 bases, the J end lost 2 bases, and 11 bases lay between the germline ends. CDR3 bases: TGTGCCAGCAGGAGCGGTTCTGCCTACAATGAGCAGTTCCTC. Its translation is CASRSGSAYNEQFL.

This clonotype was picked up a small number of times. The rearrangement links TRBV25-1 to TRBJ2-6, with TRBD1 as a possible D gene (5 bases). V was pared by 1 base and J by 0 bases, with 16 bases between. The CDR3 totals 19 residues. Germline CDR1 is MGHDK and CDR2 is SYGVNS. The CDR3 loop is CASSELVGATSSGANVLTF. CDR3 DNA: TGTGCCAGCAGTGAATTAGTAGGGGCGACGAGCTCTGGGGCCAACGTCCTGACTTTC. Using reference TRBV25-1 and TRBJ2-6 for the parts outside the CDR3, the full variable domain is EADIYQTPRYLVIGTGKKITLECSQTMGHDKMYWYQQDPGMELHLIHYSYGVNSTEKGDLSSESTVSRIRTEHFPLTLESARPSHTSQYLCASSELVGATSSGANVLTFGAGSRLTVL.

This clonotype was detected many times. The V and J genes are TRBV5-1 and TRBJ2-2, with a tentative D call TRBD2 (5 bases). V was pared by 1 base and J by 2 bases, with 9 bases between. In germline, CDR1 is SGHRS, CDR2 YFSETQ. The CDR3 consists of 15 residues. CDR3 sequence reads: CASSLSGGNTGELFF. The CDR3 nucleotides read TGCGCCAGCAGCTTGTCCGGAGGAAACACCGGGGAGCTGTTTTTT. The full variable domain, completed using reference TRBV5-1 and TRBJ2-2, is KAGVTQTPRYLIKTRGQQVTLSCSPISGHRSVSWYQQTPGQGLQFLFEYFSETQRNKGNFPGRFSGRQFSNSRSEMNVSTLELGDSALYLCASSLSGGNTGELFFGEGSRLTVL.

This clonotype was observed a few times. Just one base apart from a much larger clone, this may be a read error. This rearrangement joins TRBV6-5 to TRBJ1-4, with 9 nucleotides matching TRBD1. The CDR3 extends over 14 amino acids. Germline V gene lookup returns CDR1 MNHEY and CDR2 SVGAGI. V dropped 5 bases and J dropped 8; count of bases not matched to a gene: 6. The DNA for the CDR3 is TGTGCCAGCAGTCAGACAGGGGGTTTCGAAAAACTGTTTTTT. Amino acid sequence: CASSQTGGFEKLFF.

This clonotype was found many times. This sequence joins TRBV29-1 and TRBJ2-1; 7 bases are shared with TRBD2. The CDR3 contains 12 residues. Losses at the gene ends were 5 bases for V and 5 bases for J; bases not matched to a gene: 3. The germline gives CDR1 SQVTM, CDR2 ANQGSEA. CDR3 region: CSVQAGNNEQFF. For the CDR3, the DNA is TGCAGCGTTCAAGCGGGGAACAATGAGCAGTTCTTC.